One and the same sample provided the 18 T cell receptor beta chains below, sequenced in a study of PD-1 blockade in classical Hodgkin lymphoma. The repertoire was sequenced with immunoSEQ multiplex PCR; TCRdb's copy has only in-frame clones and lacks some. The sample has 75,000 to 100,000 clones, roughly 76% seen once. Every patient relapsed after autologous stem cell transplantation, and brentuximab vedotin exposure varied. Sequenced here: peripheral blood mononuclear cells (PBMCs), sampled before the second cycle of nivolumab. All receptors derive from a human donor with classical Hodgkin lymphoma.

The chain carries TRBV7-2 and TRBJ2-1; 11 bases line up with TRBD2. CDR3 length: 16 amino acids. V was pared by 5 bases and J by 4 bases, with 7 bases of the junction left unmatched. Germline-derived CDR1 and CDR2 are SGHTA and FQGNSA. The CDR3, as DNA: TGTGCCAGCAGCCAGGGGACTAGCGGTCAATACAATGAGCAGTTCTTC. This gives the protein CASSQGTSGQYNEQFF. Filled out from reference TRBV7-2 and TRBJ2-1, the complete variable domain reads GAGVSQSPSNKVTEKGKDVELRCDPISGHTALYWYRQSLGQGLEFLIYFQGNSAPDKSGLPSDRFSAERTGGSVSTLTIQRTQQEDSAVYLCASSQGTSGQYNEQFFGPGTRLTVL.

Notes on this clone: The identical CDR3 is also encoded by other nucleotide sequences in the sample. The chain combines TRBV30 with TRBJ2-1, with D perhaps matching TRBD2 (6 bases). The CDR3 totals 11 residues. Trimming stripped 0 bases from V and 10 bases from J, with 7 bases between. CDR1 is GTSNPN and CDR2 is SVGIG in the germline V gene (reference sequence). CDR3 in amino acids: CAWSVGGEQFF. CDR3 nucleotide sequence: TGTGCCTGGAGTGTGGGAGGAGAGCAGTTCTTC.

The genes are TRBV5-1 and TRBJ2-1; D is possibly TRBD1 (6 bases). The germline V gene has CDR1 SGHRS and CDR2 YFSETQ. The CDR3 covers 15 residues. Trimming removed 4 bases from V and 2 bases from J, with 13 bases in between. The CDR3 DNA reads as TGCGCCAGCAGCACCTCCGGGACACCCTACAATGAGCAGTTCTTC. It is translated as CASSTSGTPYNEQFF.

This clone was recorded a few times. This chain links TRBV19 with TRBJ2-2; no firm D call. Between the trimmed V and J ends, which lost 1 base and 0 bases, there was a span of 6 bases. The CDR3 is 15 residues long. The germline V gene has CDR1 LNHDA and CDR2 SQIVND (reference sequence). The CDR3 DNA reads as TGTGCCAGTAGTATAGGGGCAGCGAACACCGGGGAGCTGTTTTTT. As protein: CASSIGAANTGELFF.

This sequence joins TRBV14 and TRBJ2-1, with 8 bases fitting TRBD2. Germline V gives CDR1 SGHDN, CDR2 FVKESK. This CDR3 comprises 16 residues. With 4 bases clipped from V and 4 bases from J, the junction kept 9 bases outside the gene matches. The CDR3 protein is CASSRWGSGGYNEQFF. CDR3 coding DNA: TGTGCCAGCAGCCGTTGGGGAAGCGGGGGATACAATGAGCAGTTCTTC. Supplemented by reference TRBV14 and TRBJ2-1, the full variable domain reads EAGVTQFPSHSVIEKGQTVTLRCDPISGHDNLYWYRRVMGKEIKFLLHFVKESKQDESGMPNNRFLAERTGGTYSTLKVQPAELEDSGVYFCASSRWGSGGYNEQFFGPGTRLTVL.

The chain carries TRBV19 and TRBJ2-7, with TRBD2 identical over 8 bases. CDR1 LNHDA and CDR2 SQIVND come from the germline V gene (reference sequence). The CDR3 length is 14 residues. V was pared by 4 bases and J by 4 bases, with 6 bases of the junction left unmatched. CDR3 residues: CASSSPAGVYEQYF. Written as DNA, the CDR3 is TGTGCCAGTAGTAGCCCAGCGGGAGTTTACGAGCAGTACTTC.

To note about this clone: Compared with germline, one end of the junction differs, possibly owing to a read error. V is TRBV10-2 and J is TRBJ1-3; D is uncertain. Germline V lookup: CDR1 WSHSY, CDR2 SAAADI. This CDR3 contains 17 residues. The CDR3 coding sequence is TGCGCCAGCAGTGAGTTTAAGACAAGGACGCCTGGGAACACCATATATTTT. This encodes CASSEFKTRTPGNTIYF.

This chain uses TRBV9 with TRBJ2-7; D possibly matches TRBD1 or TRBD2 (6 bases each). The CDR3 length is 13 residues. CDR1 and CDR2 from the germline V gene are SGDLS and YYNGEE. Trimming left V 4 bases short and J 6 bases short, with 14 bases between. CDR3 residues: CASSTTGTGEQYF. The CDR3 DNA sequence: TGTGCCAGCAGCACTACAGGGACTGGCGAGCAGTACTTC.

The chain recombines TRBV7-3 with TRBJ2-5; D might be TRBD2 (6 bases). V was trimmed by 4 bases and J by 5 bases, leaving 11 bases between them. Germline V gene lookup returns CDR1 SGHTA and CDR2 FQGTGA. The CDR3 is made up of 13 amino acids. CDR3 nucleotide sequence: TGTGCCAGCAGCTCCGGTCGGGGGGAGACCCAGTACTTC. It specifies CASSSGRGETQYF.

CDR3 bases: TGTGCCAGCACCTTCGGCGGGATTGGAAACGAGCAGTACTTC. Translated: CASTFGGIGNEQYF. V gene TRBV11-2 combines with J gene TRBJ2-7, with D tentatively TRBD2 (6 bases). The V end lost 7 bases, the J end lost 5 bases, and 18 bases lay between the germline ends. The CDR3 runs 14 residues. Germline V gives CDR1 SGHAT, CDR2 FQNNGV.

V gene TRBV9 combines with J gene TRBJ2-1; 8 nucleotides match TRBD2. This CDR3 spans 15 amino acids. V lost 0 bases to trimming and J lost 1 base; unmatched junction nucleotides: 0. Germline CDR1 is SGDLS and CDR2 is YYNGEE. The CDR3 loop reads CASSVAGGSYNEQFF. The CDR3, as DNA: TGTGCCAGCAGCGTAGCGGGGGGGTCCTACAATGAGCAGTTCTTC.

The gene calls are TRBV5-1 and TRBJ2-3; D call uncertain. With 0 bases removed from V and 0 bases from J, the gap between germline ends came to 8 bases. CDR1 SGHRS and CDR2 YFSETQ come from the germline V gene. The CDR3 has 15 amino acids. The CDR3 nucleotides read TGCGCCAGCAGCTTGGGGGCAGTGAGCACAGATACGCAGTATTTT. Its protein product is CASSLGAVSTDTQYF.

DNA of the CDR3: TGTGCCAGTATGGCGGGGCAGGACGGCAGGCCCTACGAGCAGTACTTC. Protein product: CASMAGQDGRPYEQYF. J is TRBJ2-7 and V is TRBV19; D is possibly TRBD2 (6 bases). CDR1 LNHDA and CDR2 SQIVND come from the germline V gene (reference sequence). The ends were cut back, 7 bases at V and 2 bases at J, with 21 bases in the middle. The CDR3 has 16 residues. The variable domain in full, with the rest retrieved from reference TRBV19 and TRBJ2-7, is DGGITQSPKYLFRKEGQNVTLSCEQNLNHDAMYWYRQDPGQGLRLIYYSQIVNDFQKGDIAEGYSVSREKKESFPLTVTSAQKNPTAFYLCASMAGQDGRPYEQYFGPGTRLTVT.

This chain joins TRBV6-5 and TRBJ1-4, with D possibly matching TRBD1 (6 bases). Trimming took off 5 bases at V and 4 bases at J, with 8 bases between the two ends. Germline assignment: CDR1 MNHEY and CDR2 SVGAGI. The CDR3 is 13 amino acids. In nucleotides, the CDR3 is TGTGCCAGCAGTGGGGACATTAATGAAAAACTGTTTTTT. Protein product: CASSGDINEKLFF.

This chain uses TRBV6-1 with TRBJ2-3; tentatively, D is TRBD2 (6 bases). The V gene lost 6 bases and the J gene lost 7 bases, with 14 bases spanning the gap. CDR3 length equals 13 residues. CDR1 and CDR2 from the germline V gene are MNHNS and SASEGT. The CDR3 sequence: CASRTAGGNTQYF. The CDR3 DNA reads TGTGCCAGCAGAACGGCTGGGGGGAATACGCAGTATTTT.

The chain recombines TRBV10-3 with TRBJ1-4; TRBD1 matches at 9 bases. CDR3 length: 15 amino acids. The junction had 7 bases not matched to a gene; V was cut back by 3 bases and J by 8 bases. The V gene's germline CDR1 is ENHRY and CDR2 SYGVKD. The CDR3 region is CAISERGTGNEKLFF. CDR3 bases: TGTGCCATCAGTGAAAGGGGGACAGGGAACGAAAAACTGTTTTTT.

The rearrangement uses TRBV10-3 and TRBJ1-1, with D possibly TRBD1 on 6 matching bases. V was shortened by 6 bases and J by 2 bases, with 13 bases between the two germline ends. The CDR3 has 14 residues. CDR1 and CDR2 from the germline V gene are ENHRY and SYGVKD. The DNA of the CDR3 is TGTGCCATCAGCGACTGGGGGACAAACACTGAAGCTTTCTTT. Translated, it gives CAISDWGTNTEAFF.

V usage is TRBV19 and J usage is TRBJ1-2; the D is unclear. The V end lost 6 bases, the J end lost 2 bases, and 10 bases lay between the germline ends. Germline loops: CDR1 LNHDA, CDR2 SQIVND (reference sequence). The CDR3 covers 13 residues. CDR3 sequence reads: CASSRPPNYGYTF. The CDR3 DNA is TGTGCCAGTAGCCGACCGCCGAACTATGGCTACACCTTC.